The 11 T cell receptor beta chains below come from one sample, sequenced in a study of blood T cells in healthy people across ages. Alongside a J-beta primer mix, a sample-barcoded 5' primer served in a second PCR lasting 7 to 11 cycles. TCRdb ran MiXCR on the 5' RACE reads and lists one entry per CDR3 protein. The repertoire holds about 1.7 million distinct CDR3 sequences, with 28% as singletons. The specimen sequenced was blood. These TCRs come from a woman in her 30s in good health.

This chain links TRBV10-3 with TRBJ1-2; D gene uncertain. V gave up 3 bases and J gave up 7 bases, with 18 bases separating them. The germline V gene encodes CDR1 ENHRY and CDR2 SYGVKD. This CDR3 spans 15 amino acids. The CDR3 reads CAISDQGPYSTGYTF. In DNA form, the CDR3 reads TGTGCCATCAGTGATCAAGGCCCTTACTCGACTGGCTACACCTTC.

A note on this clonotype: A much bigger clone sits one base away, suggesting this may be a read error. This chain joins TRBV10-3 and TRBJ2-1; D remains ambiguous. Germline V CDR1 and CDR2: ENHRY, SYGVKD. V lost 10 bases to trimming and J lost 5 bases, with 12 bases between them. The CDR3 consists of 12 residues. CDR3 bases: TGTGCCAGTAAAACAGAGAACAATGAGCAGTTCTTC. The encoded protein is CASKTENNEQFF.

This clonotype was observed once. This rearrangement joins TRBV29-1 to TRBJ2-4, with D tentatively TRBD1 or TRBD2 (5 bases each). With the DNA end fitting TRBJ2-7 better, the J assignment may be wrong. The CDR3 spans 11 residues. Germline V gene sequence: CDR1 SQVTM, CDR2 ANQGSEA. CDR3 loop: CSVHWGNEQYF. The DNA for the CDR3 is TGCAGCGTCCATTGGGGGAACGAGCAGTACTTC.

This clonotype was recorded many times. CDR3 in DNA: TGTGCCATCAGTGTTGGGGGGGAGACCCAGTACTTC. This gives the protein CAISVGGETQYF. This chain joins TRBV10-3 and TRBJ2-5, with a tentative D call TRBD2 (6 bases). The CDR3 runs 12 residues. The germline V gene encodes CDR1 ENHRY and CDR2 SYGVKD. Trimming pared 4 bases from V and 5 bases from J, leaving 8 bases between.

There are a few counts of this clonotype. V usage is TRBV5-5 and J usage is TRBJ1-1; D unresolved. Trimming took off 4 bases at V and 2 bases at J, with 9 bases between the two ends. Germline V gene lookup returns CDR1 SGHKS and CDR2 YYEKEE (reference sequence). This CDR3 has 13 residues. The CDR3 is CASSREGNTEAFF. The CDR3 bases are TGTGCCAGCAGCAGAGAGGGAAACACTGAAGCTTTCTTT.

This clonotype was counted a few times. The J gene is TRBJ2-1, the V gene TRBV5-1; a weak D match, TRBD1 (6 bases). Trimming left V 6 bases short and J 7 bases short, with 17 bases between. Germline V gene lookup returns CDR1 SGHRS and CDR2 YFSETQ. The CDR3 runs to 14 residues. The CDR3 protein is CASTRDTAANEQFF. For the CDR3, the DNA is TGCGCCAGCACCCGGGACACGGCAGCGAATGAGCAGTTCTTC.

This clonotype occurred many times. The chain uses TRBV27 and TRBJ1-2; 8 bases are a match to TRBD1. J gave up 5 bases and V 4 bases, and 21 bases lay outside the gene matches. Germline V CDR1 and CDR2: MNHEY, SMNVEV (reference sequence). The CDR3 length is 19 residues. CDR3 DNA: TGTGCCAGCAGTTCAAACCGACAGGGGCTCTCACCCGCACCGTATGGCTACACCTTC. Translating gives CASSSNRQGLSPAPYGYTF.

The chain recombines TRBV29-1 with TRBJ2-7, with 10 bases lining up with TRBD1. The germline V gene has CDR1 SQVTM and CDR2 ANQGSEA. V gave up 6 bases and J gave up 5 bases; unmatched junction bases: 4. The CDR3 has 12 residues. CDR3 amino acids: CSVGQGYDEQYF. DNA for the CDR3: TGCAGCGTGGGACAGGGGTACGACGAGCAGTACTTC.

The chain is built from TRBV10-3 and TRBJ2-7; a weak D match, TRBD2 (5 bases). Germline lookup yields CDR1 ENHRY and CDR2 SYGVKD. The CDR3 spans 14 residues. V lost 4 bases, J lost 0 bases, and 10 bases lay in between. CDR3 in DNA: TGTGCCATCAGTGGGGGAGAGATCTCCTACGAGCAGTACTTC. Translating gives CAISGGEISYEQYF.

Many counts were recorded for this clonotype. J is TRBJ2-5 and V is TRBV7-2; 10 bases align to TRBD1. V lost 5 bases to trimming and J lost 11 bases; unmatched junction nucleotides: 14. The CDR3 extends over 15 amino acids. Per germline, CDR1 SGHTA and CDR2 FQGNSA. CDR3 sequence: CASSQWDRGPEEQYF. The CDR3 DNA is TGTGCCAGCAGCCAGTGGGACAGGGGTCCGGAGGAGCAGTACTTC.

In this sample, this clonotype turned up many times. The chain couples TRBV6-1 to TRBJ1-5; 8 bases line up with TRBD1. The CDR3 sequence is 16 residues long. CDR1 and CDR2 from the germline V gene are MNHNS and SASEGT. V gave up 5 bases and J gave up 0 bases; unmatched junction bases: 6. As DNA, the CDR3 is TGTGCCAGCAGTAAAGGGACAGGCTATAGCAATCAGCCCCAGCATTTT. The encoded protein is CASSKGTGYSNQPQHF.